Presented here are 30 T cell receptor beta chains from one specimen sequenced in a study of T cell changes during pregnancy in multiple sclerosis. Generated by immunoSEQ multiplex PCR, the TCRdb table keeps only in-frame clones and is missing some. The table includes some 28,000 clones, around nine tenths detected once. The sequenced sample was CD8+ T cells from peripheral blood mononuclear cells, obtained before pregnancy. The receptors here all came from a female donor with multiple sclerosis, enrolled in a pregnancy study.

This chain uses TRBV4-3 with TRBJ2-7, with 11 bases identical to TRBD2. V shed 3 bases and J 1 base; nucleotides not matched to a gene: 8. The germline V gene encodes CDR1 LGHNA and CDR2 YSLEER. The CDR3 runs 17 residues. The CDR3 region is CASSHDTGTSGSYEQYF. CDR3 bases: TGCGCCAGCAGCCATGATACCGGGACTAGCGGTTCCTACGAGCAGTACTTC.

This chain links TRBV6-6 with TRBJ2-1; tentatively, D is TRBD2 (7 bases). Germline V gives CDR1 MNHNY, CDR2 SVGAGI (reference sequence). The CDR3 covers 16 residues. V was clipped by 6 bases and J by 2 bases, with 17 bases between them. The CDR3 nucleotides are TGTGCCAGCAGCTCCTTAGGGGGGGTCACCTACAATGAGCAGTTCTTC. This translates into CASSSLGGVTYNEQFF.

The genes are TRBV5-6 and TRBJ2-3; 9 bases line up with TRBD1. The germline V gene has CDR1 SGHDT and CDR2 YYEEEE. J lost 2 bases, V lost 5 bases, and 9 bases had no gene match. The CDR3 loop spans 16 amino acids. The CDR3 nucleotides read TGTGCCAGCAGTTCCACGACAGGGGGACTCACAGATACGCAGTATTTT. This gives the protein CASSSTTGGLTDTQYF. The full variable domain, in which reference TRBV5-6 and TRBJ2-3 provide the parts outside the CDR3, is DAGVTQSPTHLIKTRGQQVTLRCSPKSGHDTVSWYQQALGQGPQFIFQYYEEEERQRGNFPDRFSGHQFPNYSSELNVNALLLGDSALYLCASSSTTGGLTDTQYFGPGTRLTVL.

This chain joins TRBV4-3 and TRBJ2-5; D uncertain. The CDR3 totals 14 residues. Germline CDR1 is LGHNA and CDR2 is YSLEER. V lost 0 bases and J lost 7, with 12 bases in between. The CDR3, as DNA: TGCGCCAGCAGCCAAGATAAAGCCCTAGGGACCCAGTACTTC. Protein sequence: CASSQDKALGTQYF.

DNA of the CDR3: TGTGCCAGCAGTTTAAGGGGTTTCAATCAGCCCCAGCATTTT. Its protein product is CASSLRGFNQPQHF. The genes are TRBV27 and TRBJ1-5; possible D gene TRBD1, 5 bases. The CDR3 covers 14 residues. Trimming shortened V by 2 bases and J by 3 bases, and 8 bases separated the two germline ends. CDR1 MNHEY and CDR2 SMNVEV come from the germline V gene (reference sequence).

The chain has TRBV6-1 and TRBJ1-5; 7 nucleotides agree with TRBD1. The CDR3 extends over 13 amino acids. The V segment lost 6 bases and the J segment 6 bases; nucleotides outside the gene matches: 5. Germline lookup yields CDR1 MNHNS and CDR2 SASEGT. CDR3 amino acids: CASSIGGVQPQHF. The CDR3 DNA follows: TGTGCCAGCAGCATAGGGGGCGTTCAGCCCCAGCATTTT.

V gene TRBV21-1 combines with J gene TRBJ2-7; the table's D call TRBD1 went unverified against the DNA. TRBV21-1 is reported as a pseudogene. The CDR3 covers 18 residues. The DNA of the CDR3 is TGTGCCAGCAGCAAAGTTTCTGTGAACCGGGACAGTTCCTCCGAGCAGTACTTC. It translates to CASSKVSVNRDSSSEQYF.

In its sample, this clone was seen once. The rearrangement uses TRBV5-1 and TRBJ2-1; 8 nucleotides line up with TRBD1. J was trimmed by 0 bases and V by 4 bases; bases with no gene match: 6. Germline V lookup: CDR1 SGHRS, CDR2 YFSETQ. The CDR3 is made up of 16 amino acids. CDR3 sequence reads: CASSQDRASSYNEQFF. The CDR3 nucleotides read TGCGCCAGCAGCCAGGACAGGGCTAGCTCCTACAATGAGCAGTTCTTC.

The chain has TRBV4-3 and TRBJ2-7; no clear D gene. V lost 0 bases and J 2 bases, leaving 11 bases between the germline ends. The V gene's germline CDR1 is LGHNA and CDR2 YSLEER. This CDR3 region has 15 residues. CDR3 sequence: CASSQDPAGAYEQYF. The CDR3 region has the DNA TGCGCCAGCAGCCAAGATCCGGCAGGCGCCTACGAGCAGTACTTC.

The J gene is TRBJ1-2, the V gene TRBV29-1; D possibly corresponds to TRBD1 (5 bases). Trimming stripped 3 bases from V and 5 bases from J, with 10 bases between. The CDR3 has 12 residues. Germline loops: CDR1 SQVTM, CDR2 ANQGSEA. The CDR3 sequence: CSVDQGEYGYTF. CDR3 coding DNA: TGCAGCGTTGATCAGGGTGAATATGGCTACACCTTC. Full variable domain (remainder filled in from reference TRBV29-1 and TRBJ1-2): SAVISQKPSRDICQRGTSLTIQCQVDSQVTMMFWYRQQPGQSLTLIATANQGSEATYESGFVIDKFPISRPNLTFSTLTVSNMSPEDSSIYLCSVDQGEYGYTFGSGTRLTVV.

CDR3 sequence reads: CASSLWLAVTDTQYF. Written as DNA, the CDR3 is TGTGCCAGCAGCTTGTGGCTAGCGGTCACAGATACGCAGTATTTT. The chain couples TRBV5-6 to TRBJ2-3; TRBD2 aligns across 7 bases. J gave up 2 bases and V 1 base, and 4 bases lay outside the gene matches. This CDR3 is built from 15 residues. Germline-derived CDR1 and CDR2 are SGHDT and YYEEEE.

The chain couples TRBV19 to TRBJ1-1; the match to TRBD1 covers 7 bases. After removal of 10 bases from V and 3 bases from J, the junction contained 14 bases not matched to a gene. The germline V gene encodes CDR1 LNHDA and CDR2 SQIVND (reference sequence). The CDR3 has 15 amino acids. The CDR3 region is CATSSTPGGYTEAFF. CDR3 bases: TGTGCCACCTCCTCTACACCAGGGGGTTACACTGAAGCTTTCTTT.

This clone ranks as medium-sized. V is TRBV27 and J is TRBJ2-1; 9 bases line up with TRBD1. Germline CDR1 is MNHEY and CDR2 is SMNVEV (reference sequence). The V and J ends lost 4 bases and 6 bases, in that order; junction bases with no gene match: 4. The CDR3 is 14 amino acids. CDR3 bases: TGTGCCAGCAGTTCCCGGGACAGGGCCAATGAGCAGTTCTTC. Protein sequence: CASSSRDRANEQFF.

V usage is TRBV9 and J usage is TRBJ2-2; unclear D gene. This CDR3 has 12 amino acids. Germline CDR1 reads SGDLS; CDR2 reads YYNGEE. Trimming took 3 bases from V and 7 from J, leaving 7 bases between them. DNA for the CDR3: TGTGCCAGCAGCGCCGGTAGCGGGGAGCTGTTTTTT. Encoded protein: CASSAGSGELFF.

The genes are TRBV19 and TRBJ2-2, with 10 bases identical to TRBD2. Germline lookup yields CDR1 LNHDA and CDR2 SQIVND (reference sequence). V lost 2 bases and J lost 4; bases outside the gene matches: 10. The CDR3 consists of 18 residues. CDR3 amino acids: CASSILRTSGGGTGELFF. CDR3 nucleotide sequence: TGTGCCAGTAGTATATTAAGGACTAGCGGAGGCGGCACCGGGGAGCTGTTTTTT.

The CDR3 DNA follows: TGTGCCAGCAGTGATAGCGGGGACCCAGGAGAGACCCAGTACTTC. Translating gives CASSDSGDPGETQYF. The rearrangement joins TRBV6-4 to TRBJ2-5; 8 nucleotides line up with TRBD2. Germline loops: CDR1 MRHNA, CDR2 SNTAGT. Germline trimming cut 3 bases from V and 4 bases from J; bases unmatched to any gene: 7. The CDR3 sequence is 15 residues long.

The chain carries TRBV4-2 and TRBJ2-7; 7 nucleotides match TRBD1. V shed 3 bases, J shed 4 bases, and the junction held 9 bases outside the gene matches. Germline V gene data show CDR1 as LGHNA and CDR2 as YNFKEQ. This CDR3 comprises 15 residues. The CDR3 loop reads CASSHLGGAVYEQYF. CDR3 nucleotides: TGTGCCAGCAGCCATTTAGGGGGCGCGGTTTACGAGCAGTACTTC.

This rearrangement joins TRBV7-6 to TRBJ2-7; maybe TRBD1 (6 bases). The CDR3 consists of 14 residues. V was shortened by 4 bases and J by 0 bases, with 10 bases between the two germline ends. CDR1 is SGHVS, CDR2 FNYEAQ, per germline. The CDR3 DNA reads TGTGCCAGCAGCTCCGGGGACATCTCCTACGAGCAGTACTTC. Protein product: CASSSGDISYEQYF.

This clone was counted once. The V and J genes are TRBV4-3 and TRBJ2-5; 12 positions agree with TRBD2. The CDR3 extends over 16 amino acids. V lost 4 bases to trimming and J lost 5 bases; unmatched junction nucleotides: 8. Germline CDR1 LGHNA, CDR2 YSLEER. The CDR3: CASSPGLAGIGETQYF. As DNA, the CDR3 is TGCGCCAGCAGCCCTGGACTAGCGGGAATTGGTGAGACCCAGTACTTC.

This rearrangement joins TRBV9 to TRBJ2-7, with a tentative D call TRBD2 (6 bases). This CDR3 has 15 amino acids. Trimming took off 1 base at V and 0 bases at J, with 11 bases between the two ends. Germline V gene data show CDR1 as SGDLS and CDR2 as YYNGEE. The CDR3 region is CASSVWGDSSYEQYF. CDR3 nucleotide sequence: TGTGCCAGCAGCGTATGGGGGGATAGCTCCTACGAGCAGTACTTC.

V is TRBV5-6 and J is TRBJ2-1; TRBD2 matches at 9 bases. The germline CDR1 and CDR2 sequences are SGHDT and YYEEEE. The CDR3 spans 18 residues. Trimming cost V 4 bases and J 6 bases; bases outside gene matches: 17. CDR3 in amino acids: CASSPLIEVTSGFNEQFF. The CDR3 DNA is TGTGCCAGCAGCCCGCTTATCGAGGTGACTAGCGGATTCAATGAGCAGTTCTTC.

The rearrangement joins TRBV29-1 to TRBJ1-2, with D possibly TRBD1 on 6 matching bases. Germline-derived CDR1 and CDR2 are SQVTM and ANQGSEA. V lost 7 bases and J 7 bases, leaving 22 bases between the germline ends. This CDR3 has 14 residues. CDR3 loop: CSDGGAGGAGGYTF. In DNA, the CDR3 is TGCAGCGACGGAGGCGCCGGGGGGGCGGGTGGCTACACCTTC.

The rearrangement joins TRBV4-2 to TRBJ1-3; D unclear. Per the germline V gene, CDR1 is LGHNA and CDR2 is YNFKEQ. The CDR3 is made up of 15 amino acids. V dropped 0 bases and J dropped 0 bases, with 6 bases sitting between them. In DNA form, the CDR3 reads TGTGCCAGCAGCCAAGAGGCATACTCTGGAAACACCATATATTTT. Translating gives CASSQEAYSGNTIYF.

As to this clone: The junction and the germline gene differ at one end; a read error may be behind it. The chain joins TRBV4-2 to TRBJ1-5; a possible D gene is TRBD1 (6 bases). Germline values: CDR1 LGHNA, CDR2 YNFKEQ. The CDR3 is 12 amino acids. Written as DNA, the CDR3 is TGTGCCAGCAGCCAAGGCGGGGGGCTCCAGGTTTTT. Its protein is CASSQGGGLQVF.

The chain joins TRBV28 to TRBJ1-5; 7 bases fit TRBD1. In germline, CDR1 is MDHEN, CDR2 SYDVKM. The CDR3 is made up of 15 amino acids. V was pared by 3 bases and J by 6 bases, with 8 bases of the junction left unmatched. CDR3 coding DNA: TGTGCCAGCAGTTTGGCAGGACAGGAGAGTCAGCCCCAGCATTTT. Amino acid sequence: CASSLAGQESQPQHF. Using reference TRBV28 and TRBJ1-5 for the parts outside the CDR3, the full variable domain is DVKVTQSSRYLVKRTGEKVFLECVQDMDHENMFWYRQDPGLGLRLIYFSYDVKMKEKGDIPEGYSVSREKKERFSLILESASTNQTSMYLCASSLAGQESQPQHFGDGTRLSIL.

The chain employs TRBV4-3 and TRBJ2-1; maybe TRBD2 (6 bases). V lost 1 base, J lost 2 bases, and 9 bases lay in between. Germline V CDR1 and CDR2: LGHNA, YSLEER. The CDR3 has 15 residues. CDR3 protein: CASSQAGGTYNEQFF. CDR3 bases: TGCGCCAGCAGCCAAGCAGGAGGGACCTACAATGAGCAGTTCTTC.

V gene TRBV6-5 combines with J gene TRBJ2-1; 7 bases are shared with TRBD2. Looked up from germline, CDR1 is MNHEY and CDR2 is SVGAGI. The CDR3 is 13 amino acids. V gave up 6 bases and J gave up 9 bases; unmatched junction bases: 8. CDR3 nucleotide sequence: TGTGCCAGCAGCTACGGACCGGGGGGTGAGCAGTTCTTC. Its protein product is CASSYGPGGEQFF.

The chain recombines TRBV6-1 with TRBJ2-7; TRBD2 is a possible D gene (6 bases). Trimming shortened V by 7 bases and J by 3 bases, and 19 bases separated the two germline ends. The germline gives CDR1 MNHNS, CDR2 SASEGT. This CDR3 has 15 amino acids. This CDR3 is CASMLDAGPDYEQYF. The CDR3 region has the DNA TGTGCCAGCATGTTGGATGCGGGACCCGACTACGAGCAGTACTTC.

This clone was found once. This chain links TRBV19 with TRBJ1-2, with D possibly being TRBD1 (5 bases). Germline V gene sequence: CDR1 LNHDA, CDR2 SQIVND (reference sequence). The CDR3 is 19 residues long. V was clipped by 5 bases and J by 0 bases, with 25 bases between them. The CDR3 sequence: CASSPLPAGPESANYGYTF. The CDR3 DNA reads TGTGCCAGTAGTCCCCTCCCGGCGGGACCCGAATCCGCTAACTATGGCTACACCTTC.

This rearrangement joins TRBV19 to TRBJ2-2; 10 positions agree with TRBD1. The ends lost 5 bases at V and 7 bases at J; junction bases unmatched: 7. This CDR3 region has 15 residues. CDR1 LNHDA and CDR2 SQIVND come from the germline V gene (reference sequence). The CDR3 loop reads CASSLGTGEVGELFF. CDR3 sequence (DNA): TGTGCCAGTAGTCTAGGGACAGGGGAAGTCGGGGAGCTGTTTTTT.